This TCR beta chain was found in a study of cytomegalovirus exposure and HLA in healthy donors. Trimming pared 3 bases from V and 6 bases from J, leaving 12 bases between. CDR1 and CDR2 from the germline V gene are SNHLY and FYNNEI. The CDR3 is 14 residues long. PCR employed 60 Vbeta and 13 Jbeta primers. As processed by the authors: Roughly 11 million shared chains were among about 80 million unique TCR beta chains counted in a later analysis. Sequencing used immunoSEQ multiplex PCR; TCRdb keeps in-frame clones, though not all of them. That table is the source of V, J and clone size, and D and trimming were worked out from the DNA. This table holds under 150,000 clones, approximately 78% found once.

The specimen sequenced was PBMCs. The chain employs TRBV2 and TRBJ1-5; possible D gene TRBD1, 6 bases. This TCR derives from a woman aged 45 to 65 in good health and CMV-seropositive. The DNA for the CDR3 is TGTGCCAGCAGTGAGGTCAGGGGAAGTCAGCCCCAGCATTTT. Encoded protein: CASSEVRGSQPQHF.